A single sample gave rise to the 5 T cell receptor beta chains below, sequenced in a study of CD8 T cells in ankylosing spondylitis. Broader study findings: A motif of eight highly homologous TCR beta variants was seen as apparently characteristic of ankylosing spondylitis blood.

TCRdb re-called the 5' RACE reads through MiXCR, storing one row per CDR3 protein. The repertoire holds roughly 350,000 distinct CDR3 sequences, with less than 10% as singletons. No antigen is known for these receptors. The sequencing input was blood, either unsorted or a sorted T cell fraction (not recorded which). The receptor set was obtained from a male donor with ankylosing spondylitis.

Ten or more counts support this clonotype. The chain carries TRBV5-1 and TRBJ2-7; D may be TRBD2 (6 bases). This CDR3 is 14 amino acids long. Per germline, CDR1 SGHRS and CDR2 YFSETQ. V lost 2 bases, J lost 2 bases, and 11 bases lay in between. This CDR3 reads CASSFRGSTYEQYF. Written as DNA, the CDR3 is TGCGCCAGCAGCTTTCGGGGGTCAACCTACGAGCAGTACTTC.

This clonotype was observed a few times. The chain combines TRBV20-1 with TRBJ1-5; D unresolved. Germline assignment: CDR1 DFQATT and CDR2 SNEGSKA (reference sequence). Trimming stripped 3 bases from V and 3 bases from J, with 12 bases between. There are 14 residues in the CDR3. The CDR3 spells CSASLGFSNQPQHF. DNA of the CDR3: TGCAGTGCTAGCCTAGGGTTTTCCAATCAGCCCCAGCATTTT.

A few counts support this clonotype. The gene calls are TRBV5-1 and TRBJ1-1, with 7 positions matching TRBD1. The ends lost 3 bases at V and 4 bases at J; junction bases unmatched: 12. The CDR3 is 16 residues long. Germline CDR1 reads SGHRS; CDR2 reads YFSETQ. Here the CDR3 reads CASSSRTTGSSTEAFF. The CDR3 bases are TGCGCCAGCAGCTCACGGACGACAGGGAGTAGCACTGAAGCTTTCTTT.

This clonotype was observed a handful of times. This rearrangement joins TRBV12-3 or TRBV12-4 to TRBJ2-7; D gene unclear. The CDR3 has 14 residues. Trimming pared 5 bases from V and 2 bases from J, leaving 13 bases between. Here the CDR3 DNA reads TGTGCCAGCAGTCCCCCGTCAATAACCTACGAGCAGTACTTC. It encodes CASSPPSITYEQYF.

This clonotype was counted at least ten times. This rearrangement joins TRBV20-1 to TRBJ1-1, with no clear D. The V gene's germline CDR1 is DFQATT and CDR2 SNEGSKA (reference sequence). The V end was cut by 0 bases, the J end by 4 bases, with 12 bases between. The CDR3 is 14 amino acids. The CDR3 region has the DNA TGCAGTGCTAGAGACACGGGCTTCAGCACTGAAGCTTTCTTT. This codes for CSARDTGFSTEAFF.